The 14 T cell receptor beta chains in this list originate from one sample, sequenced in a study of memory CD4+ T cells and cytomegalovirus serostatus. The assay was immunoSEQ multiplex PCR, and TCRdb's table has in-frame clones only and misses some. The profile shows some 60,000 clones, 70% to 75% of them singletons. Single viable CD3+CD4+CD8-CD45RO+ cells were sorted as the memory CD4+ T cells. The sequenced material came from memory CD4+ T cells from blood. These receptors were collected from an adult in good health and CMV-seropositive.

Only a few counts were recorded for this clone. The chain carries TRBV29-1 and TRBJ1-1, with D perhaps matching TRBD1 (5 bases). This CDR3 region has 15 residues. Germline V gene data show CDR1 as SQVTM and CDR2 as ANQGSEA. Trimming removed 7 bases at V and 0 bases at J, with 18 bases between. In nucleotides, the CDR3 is TGCAGCGGAATTGTATCAGGGTTTATGAACACTGAAGCTTTCTTT. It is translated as CSGIVSGFMNTEAFF.

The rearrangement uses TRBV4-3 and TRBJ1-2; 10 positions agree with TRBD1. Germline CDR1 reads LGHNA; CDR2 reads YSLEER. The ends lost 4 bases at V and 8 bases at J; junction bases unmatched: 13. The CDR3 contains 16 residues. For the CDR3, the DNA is TGCGCCAGCAGCCTTTTGACAGGGGGCGGGGTGAGGGGCTACACCTTC. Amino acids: CASSLLTGGGVRGYTF.

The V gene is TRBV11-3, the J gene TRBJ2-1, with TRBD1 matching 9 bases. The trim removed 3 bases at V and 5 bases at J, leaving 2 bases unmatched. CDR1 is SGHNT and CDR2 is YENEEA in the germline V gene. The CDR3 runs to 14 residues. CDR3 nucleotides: TGTGCCAGCAGCTTCGGGACAGGGAACAATGAGCAGTTCTTC. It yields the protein CASSFGTGNNEQFF.

CDR3 residues: CASSLSSGSYSDTQYF. DNA of the CDR3: TGTGCCAGCAGCTTATCTAGCGGGAGCTATTCAGATACGCAGTATTTT. The J gene is TRBJ2-3, the V gene TRBV11-2; 10 bases fit TRBD2. V lost 2 bases and J lost 4; bases outside the gene matches: 6. The CDR3 is 16 amino acids. CDR1 and CDR2 from the germline V gene are SGHAT and FQNNGV.

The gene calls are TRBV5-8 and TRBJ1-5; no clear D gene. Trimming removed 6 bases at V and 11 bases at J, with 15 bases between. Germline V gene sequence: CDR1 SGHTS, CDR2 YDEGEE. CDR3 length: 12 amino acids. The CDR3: CASTREQRAQHF. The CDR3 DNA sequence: TGTGCCAGCACGCGGGAACAAAGGGCCCAGCATTTT.

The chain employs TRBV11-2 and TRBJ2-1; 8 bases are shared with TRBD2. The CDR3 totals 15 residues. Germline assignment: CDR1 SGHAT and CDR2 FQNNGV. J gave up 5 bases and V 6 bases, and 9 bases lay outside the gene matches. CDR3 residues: CASSSPGLGNNEQFF. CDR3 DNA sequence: TGTGCCAGCAGTTCGCCGGGACTAGGAAACAATGAGCAGTTCTTC.

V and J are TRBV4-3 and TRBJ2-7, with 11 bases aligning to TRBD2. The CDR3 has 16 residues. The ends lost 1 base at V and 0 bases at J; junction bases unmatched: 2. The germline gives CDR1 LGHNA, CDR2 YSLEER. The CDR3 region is CASSQGLAGGSYEQYF. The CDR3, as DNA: TGCGCCAGCAGCCAAGGTCTAGCGGGAGGCTCCTACGAGCAGTACTTC.

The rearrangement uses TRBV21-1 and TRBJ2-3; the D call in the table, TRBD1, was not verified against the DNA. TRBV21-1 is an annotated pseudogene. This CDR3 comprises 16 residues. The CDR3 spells CASSDTERQKTDTQYF. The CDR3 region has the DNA TGTGCCAGCAGCGATACAGAACGACAAAAAACAGATACGCAGTATTTT.

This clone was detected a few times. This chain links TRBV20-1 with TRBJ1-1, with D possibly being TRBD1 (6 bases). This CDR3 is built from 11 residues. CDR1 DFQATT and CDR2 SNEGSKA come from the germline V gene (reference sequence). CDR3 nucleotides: TGCAAGGTAGGACAGCTCACTGAAGCTTTCTTT. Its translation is CKVGQLTEAFF.

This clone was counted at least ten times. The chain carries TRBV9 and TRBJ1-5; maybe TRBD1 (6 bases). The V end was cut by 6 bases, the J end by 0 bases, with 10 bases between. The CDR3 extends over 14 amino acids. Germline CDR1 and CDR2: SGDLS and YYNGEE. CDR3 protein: CASNGQSSNQPQHF. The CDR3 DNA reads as TGTGCCAGCAACGGACAGAGTAGCAATCAGCCCCAGCATTTT.

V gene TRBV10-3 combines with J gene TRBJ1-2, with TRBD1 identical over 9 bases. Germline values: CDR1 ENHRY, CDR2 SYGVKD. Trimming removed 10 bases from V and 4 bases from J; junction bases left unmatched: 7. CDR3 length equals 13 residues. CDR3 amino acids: CATQTGGFYGYTF. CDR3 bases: TGTGCCACCCAGACAGGGGGATTCTATGGCTACACCTTC.

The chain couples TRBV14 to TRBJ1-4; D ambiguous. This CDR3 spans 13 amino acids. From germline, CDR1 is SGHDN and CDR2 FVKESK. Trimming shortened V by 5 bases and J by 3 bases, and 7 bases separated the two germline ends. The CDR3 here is CASSLLANEKLFF. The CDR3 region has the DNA TGTGCCAGCAGCTTGCTGGCTAATGAAAAACTGTTTTTT.

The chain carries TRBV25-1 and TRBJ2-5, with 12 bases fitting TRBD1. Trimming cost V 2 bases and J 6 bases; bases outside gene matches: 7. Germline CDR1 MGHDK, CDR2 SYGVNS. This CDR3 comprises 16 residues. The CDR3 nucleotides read TGTGCCAGCAGTGAAGGTGGGACAGGGGGCGAAAAGACCCAGTACTTC. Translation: CASSEGGTGGEKTQYF.

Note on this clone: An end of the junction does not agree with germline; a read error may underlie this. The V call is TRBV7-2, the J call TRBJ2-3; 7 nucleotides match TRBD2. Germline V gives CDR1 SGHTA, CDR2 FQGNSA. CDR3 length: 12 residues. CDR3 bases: TGTGCCAGCAGCTTAGGCCTCACTAGCGCCTCTTTT. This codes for CASSLGLTSASF. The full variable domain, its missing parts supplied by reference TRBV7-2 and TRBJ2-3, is GAGVSQSPSNKVTEKGKDVELRCDPISGHTALYWYRQSLGQGLEFLIYFQGNSAPDKSGLPSDRFSAERTGGSVSTLTIQRTQQEDSAVYLCASSLGLTSASFGPGTRLTVL.